This T cell receptor (beta chain) stems from a study of PD-L1 blockade in urothelial cancer. Study in general: Prior regimens of chemotherapy numbered 0 to 3 per patient. At 3 weeks after treatment start (second dose) and again at 6 weeks, blood was analyzed. Findings of the study overall: More expansion of tumor-associated blood clones, seen at 3 weeks, marked durable-benefit patients.

With respect to this clone: Its antigen remains unknown.

Assay used: immunoSEQ multiplex PCR; TCRdb lists only in-frame clones, some missing. The sample contains about 39,000 clones, roughly nine tenths of which appear only once. The CDR3 is 17 residues long. Per germline, CDR1 MGHDK and CDR2 SYGVNS. With 4 bases clipped from V and 5 bases from J, the junction kept 8 bases outside the gene matches. Time point denoted: pretreatment peripheral blood. The chain is built from TRBV25-1 and TRBJ2-1; TRBD2 aligns across 13 bases. Specimen: PBMCs, collected around atezolizumab (anti-PD-L1) treatment. The clonotype originates from a woman aged 55-70 years with urothelial cancer. The CDR3 DNA is TGTGCCAGCAGTGGCCCGGGACTAGCGGGATCCAACAATGAGCAGTTCTTC. Amino acids: CASSGPGLAGSNNEQFF.